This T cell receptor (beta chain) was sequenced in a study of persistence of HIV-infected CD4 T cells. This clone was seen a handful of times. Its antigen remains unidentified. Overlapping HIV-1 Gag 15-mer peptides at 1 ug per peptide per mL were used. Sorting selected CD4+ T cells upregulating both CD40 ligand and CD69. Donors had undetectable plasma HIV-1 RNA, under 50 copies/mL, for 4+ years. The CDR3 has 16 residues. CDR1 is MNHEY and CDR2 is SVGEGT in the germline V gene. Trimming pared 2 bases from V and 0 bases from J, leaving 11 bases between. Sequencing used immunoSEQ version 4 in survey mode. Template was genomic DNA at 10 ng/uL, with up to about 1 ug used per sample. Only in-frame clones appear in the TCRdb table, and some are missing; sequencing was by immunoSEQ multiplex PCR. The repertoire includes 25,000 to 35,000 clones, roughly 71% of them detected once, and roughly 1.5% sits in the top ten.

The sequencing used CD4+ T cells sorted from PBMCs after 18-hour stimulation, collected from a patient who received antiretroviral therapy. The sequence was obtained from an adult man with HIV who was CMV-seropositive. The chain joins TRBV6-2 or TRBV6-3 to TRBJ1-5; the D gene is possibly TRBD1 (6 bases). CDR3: CASSYLGTLSNQPQHF. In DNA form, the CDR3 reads TGTGCCAGCAGTTACCTCGGGACACTTAGCAATCAGCCCCAGCATTTT.